This note documents a single TCR beta chain sequence. Its antigen is not known. HIV-negative, healthy adults without recent acute infections or vaccinations were the donors. CD45RA+ naive and CD45RA-negative memory subsets were separated from CD4+ cells. TCRdb's table, derived via immunoSEQ multiplex PCR, lists solely in-frame clones and lacks some. The data hold roughly 2.2 million clones, with 85% to 95% observed a single time. The data stem from a study of shared clonotypes between healthy human individuals. Overall study: There were three CD4 naive, three CD4 memory, two CD8 naive and one CD8 memory plates per donor. Study conclusions and caveats: Sorted-subset sequencing was shown by rarefaction to be incomplete despite large depth.

This TCR came from a man aged 18 to 30 in good health. Some clones in this sample may be carry-over from other donors' samples. The sequencing sample was made of naive CD4+ T cells from PBMCs. The sample's subset: CD45RA+ positively selected.

CDR3 amino acids: CASSPQTGRALEQYF. The CDR3 coding sequence is TGTGCCAGCTCACCGCAGACAGGCCGGGCTCTCGAGCAGTACTTC. The rearrangement joins TRBV18 to TRBJ2-7; D is possibly TRBD1 (6 bases). The CDR3 covers 15 residues. Germline V gene lookup returns CDR1 KGHSH and CDR2 LQKENI. V gave up 3 bases and J gave up 6 bases, with 18 bases separating them. The full variable domain, rest sourced from reference TRBV18 and TRBJ2-7, is NAGVMQNPRHLVRRRGQEARLRCSPMKGHSHVYWYRQLPEEGLKFMVYLQKENIIDESGMPKERFSAEFPKEGPSILRIQQVVRGDSAAYFCASSPQTGRALEQYFGPGTRLTVT.